The 6 T cell receptor beta chains below were found in one sample sequenced in a study of cytomegalovirus exposure and HLA in healthy donors. Both 60 Vbeta primers and 13 Jbeta primers went into the PCR. This table comes from immunoSEQ multiplex PCR, and its TCRdb copy is limited to in-frame clones, with some not included. This listing includes 45,000 to 55,000 clones. The sample comprised PBMCs. The receptors were sampled from a man aged 40-55 years in good health and CMV-seropositive.

The rearrangement uses TRBV15 and TRBJ2-5; the D gene is possibly TRBD2 (6 bases). This CDR3 has 16 residues. The V gene's germline CDR1 is LNHNV and CDR2 YYDKDF (reference sequence). V was pared by 5 bases and J by 2 bases, with 18 bases between. CDR3 nucleotide sequence: TGTGCCACCAGCGGTCCCCGGGGGACGATTCAAGAGACCCAGTACTTC. This codes for CATSGPRGTIQETQYF. Supplemented by reference TRBV15 and TRBJ2-5, the full variable domain reads DAMVIQNPRYQVTQFGKPVTLSCSQTLNHNVMYWYQQKSSQAPKLLFHYYDKDFNNEADTPDNFQSRRPNTSFCFLDIRSPGLGDTAMYLCATSGPRGTIQETQYFGPGTRLLVL.

The CDR3 coding sequence is TGTGCCAGCAGCCCCATGGGACAGGCGTATTCACCCCTCCACTTT. This sequence encodes CASSPMGQAYSPLHF. The rearrangement links TRBV9 to TRBJ1-6, with TRBD1 matching over 8 bases. With 4 bases clipped from V and 8 bases from J, the junction kept 8 bases outside the gene matches. The CDR3 is 15 amino acids. Per germline, CDR1 SGDLS and CDR2 YYNGEE.

V usage is TRBV7-9 and J usage is TRBJ1-5; possible D gene TRBD1, 5 bases. V was shortened by 5 bases and J by 6 bases, with 14 bases between the two germline ends. CDR3 size: 14 residues. CDR1 SEHNR and CDR2 FQNEAQ come from the germline V gene (reference sequence). The CDR3 reads CASSAQGGTQPQHF. The DNA of the CDR3 is TGTGCCAGCAGCGCCCAGGGAGGGACTCAGCCCCAGCATTTT.

CDR3 bases: TGTGCCAGCACCCCTGGGCCCTTAAGGGGATTTAACACCGGGGAGCTGTTTTTT. Protein: CASTPGPLRGFNTGELFF. The J gene is TRBJ2-2, the V gene TRBV7-9, with a weak D call TRBD1 (5 bases). The CDR3 runs 18 residues. Trimming pared 7 bases from V and 2 bases from J, leaving 23 bases between. Per germline, CDR1 SEHNR and CDR2 FQNEAQ (reference sequence).

This chain uses TRBV30 with TRBJ1-6; D is uncertain. Germline CDR1 reads GTSNPN; CDR2 reads SVGIG (reference sequence). The CDR3 is made up of 14 amino acids. V lost 7 bases and J 0 bases, leaving 10 bases between the germline ends. CDR3 sequence: CASPDNSYNSPLHF. CDR3 in DNA: TGTGCCTCACCAGACAACTCCTATAATTCACCCCTCCACTTT.

The chain links TRBV19 to TRBJ2-1; 8 positions agree with TRBD1. CDR3 length: 14 residues. Trimming took 5 bases from V and 4 from J; bases not matched to a gene: 4. CDR1 is LNHDA and CDR2 is SQIVND in the germline V gene (reference sequence). The CDR3 DNA follows: TGTGCCAGTAGTCGGACAGGGAGTTACAATGAGCAGTTCTTC. Its translation is CASSRTGSYNEQFF.